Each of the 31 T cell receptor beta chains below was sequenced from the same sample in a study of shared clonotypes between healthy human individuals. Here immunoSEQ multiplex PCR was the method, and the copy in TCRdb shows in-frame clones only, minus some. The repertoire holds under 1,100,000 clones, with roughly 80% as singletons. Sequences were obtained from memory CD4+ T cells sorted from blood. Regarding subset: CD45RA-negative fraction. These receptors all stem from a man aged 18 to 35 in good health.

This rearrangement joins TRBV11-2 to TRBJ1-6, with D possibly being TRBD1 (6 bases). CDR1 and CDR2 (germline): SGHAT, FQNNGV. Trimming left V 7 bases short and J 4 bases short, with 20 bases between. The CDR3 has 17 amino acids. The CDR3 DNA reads TGTGCCAGCACCCCGTCCGCAGGGGAGCGGTATAATTCACCCCTCCACTTT. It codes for CASTPSAGERYNSPLHF.

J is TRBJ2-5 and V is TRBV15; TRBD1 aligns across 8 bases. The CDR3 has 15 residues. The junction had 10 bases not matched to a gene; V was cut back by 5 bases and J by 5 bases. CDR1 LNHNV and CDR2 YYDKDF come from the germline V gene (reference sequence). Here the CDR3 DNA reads TGTGCCACCAGCGCAAATCGACAGGGGACGGAGACCCAGTACTTC. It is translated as CATSANRQGTETQYF.

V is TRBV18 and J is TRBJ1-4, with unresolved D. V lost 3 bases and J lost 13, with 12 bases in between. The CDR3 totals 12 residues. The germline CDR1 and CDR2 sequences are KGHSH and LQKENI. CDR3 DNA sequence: TGTGCCAGCTCACCCAGTTGGGGAGGACTGTTTTTT. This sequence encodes CASSPSWGGLFF.

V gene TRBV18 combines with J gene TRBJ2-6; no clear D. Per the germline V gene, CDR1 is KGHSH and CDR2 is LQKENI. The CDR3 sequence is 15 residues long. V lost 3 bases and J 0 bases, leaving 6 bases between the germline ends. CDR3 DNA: TGTGCCAGCTCACCCCAGGTCTCTGGGGCCAACGTCCTGACTTTC. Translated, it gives CASSPQVSGANVLTF.

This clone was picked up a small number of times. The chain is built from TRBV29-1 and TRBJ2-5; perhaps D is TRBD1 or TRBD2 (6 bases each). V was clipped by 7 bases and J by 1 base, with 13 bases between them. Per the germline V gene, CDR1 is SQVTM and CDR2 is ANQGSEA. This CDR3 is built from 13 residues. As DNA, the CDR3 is TGCAGCGCTTCTGGGGGGCCCCAAGAGACCCAGTACTTC. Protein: CSASGGPQETQYF.

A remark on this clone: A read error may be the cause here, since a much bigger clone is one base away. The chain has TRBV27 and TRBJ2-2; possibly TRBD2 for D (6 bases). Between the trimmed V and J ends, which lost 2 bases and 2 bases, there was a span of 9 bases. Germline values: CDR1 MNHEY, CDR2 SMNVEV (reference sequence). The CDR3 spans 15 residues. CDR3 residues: CASSLAGRNTGELFF. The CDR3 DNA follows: TGTGCCAGCAGTTTAGCGGGGAGAAACACCGGGGAGCTGTTTTTT.

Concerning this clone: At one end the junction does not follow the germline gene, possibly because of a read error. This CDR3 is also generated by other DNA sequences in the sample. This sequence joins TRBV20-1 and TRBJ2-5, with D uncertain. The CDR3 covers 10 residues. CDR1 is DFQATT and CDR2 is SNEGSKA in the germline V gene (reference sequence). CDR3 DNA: TGCAGTGCAAGAGAAGAGACCCAGTACTTC. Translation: CSAREETQYF.

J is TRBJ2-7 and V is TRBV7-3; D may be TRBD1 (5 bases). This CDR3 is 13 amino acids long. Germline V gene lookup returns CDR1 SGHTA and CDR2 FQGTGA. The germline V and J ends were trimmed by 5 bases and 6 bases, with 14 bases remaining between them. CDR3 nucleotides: TGTGCCAGCAGCAAGACAGTTACGGGCGAGCAGTACTTC. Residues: CASSKTVTGEQYF.

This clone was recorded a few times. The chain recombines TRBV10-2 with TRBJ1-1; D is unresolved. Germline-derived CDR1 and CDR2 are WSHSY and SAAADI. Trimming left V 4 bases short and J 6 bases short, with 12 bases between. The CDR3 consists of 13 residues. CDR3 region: CASSAGPSSEAFF. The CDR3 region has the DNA TGCGCCAGCAGTGCTGGGCCGTCGTCTGAAGCTTTCTTT.

CDR3 DNA sequence: TGTGCCATCAGTGATGGTCAGAGTAACTATGGCTACACCTTC. Translating it yields CAISDGQSNYGYTF. This rearrangement joins TRBV10-3 to TRBJ1-2; D unresolved. V was clipped by 3 bases and J by 1 base, with 9 bases between them. This CDR3 contains 14 residues. The germline CDR1 and CDR2 sequences are ENHRY and SYGVKD.

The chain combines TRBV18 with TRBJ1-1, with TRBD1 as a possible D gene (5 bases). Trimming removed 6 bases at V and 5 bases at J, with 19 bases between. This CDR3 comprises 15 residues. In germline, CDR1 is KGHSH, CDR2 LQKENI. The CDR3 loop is CASSEGIGEGTEAFF. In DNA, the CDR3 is TGTGCCAGCTCCGAAGGCATAGGGGAGGGAACTGAAGCTTTCTTT.

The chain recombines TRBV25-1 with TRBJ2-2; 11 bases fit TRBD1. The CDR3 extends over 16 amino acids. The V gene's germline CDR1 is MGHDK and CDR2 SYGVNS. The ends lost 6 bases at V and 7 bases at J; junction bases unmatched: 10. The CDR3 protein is CASSYSGTGGSGELFF. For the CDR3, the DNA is TGTGCCAGCAGCTACTCCGGGACAGGGGGTAGCGGGGAGCTGTTTTTT.

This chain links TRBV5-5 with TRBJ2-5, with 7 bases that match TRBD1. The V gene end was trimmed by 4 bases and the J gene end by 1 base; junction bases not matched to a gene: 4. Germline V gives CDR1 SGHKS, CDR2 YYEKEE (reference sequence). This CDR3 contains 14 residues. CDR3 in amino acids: CASSPGQIQETQYF. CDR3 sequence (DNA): TGTGCCAGCAGCCCGGGACAGATCCAAGAGACCCAGTACTTC.

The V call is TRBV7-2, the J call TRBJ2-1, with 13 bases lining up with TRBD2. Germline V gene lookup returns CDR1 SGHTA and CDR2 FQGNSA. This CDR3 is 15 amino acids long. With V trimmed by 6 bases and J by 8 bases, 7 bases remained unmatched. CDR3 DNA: TGTGCCAGCAGTACTGGACTAGCGGGAGTAGATGAGCAGTTCTTC. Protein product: CASSTGLAGVDEQFF.

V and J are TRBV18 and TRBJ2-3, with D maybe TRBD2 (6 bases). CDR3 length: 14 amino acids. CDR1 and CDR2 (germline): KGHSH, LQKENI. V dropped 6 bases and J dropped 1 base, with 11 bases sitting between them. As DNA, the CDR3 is TGTGCCAGCTCTCTCGGGGGTGGCACAGATACGCAGTATTTT. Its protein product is CASSLGGGTDTQYF. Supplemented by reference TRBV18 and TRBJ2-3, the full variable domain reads NAGVMQNPRHLVRRRGQEARLRCSPMKGHSHVYWYRQLPEEGLKFMVYLQKENIIDESGMPKERFSAEFPKEGPSILRIQQVVRGDSAAYFCASSLGGGTDTQYFGPGTRLTVL.

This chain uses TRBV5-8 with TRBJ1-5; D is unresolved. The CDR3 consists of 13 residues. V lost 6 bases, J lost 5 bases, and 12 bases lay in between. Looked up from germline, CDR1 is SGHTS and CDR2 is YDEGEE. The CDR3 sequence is CASNSLADQPQHF. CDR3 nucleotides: TGTGCCAGCAATTCCTTGGCGGATCAGCCCCAGCATTTT.

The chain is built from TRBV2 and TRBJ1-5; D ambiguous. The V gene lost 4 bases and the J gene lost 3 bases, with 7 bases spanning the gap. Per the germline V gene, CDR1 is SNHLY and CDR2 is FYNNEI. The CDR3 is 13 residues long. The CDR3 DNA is TGTGCCAGCAGTGGTGGCCACAATCAGCCCCAGCATTTT. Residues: CASSGGHNQPQHF.

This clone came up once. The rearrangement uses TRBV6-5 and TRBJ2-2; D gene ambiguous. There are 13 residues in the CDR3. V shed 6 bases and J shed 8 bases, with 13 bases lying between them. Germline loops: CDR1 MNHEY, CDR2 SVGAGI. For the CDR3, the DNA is TGTGCCAGCAGCCGTGGCAGAGCGGGGGAGCTGTTTTTT. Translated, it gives CASSRGRAGELFF.

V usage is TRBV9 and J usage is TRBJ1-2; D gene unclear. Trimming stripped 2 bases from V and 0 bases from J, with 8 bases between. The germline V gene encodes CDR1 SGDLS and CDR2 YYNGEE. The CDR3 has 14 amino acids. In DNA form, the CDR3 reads TGTGCCAGCAGCGTGGGGAGTTCTAACTATGGCTACACCTTC. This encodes CASSVGSSNYGYTF.

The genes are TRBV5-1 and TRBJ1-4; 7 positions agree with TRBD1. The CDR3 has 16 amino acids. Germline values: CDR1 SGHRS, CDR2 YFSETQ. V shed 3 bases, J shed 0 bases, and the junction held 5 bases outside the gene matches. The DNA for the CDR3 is TGCGCCAGCAGCTGGACGACAGGGACAACTAATGAAAAACTGTTTTTT. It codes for CASSWTTGTTNEKLFF.

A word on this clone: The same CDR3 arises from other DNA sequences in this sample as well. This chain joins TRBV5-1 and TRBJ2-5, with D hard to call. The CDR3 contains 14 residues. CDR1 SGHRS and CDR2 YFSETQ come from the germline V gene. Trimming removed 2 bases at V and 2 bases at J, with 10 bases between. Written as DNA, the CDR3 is TGCGCCAGCAGCTTTGGGCTCCTACAAGAGACCCAGTACTTC. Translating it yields CASSFGLLQETQYF. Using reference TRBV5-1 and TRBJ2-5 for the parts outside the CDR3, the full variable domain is KAGVTQTPRYLIKTRGQQVTLSCSPISGHRSVSWYQQTPGQGLQFLFEYFSETQRNKGNFPGRFSGRQFSNSRSEMNVSTLELGDSALYLCASSFGLLQETQYFGPGTRLLVL.

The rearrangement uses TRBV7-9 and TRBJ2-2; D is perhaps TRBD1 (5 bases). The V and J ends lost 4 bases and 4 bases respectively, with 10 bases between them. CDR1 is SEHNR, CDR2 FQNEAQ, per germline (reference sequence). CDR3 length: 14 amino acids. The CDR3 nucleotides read TGTGCCAGCAGCTCTAAGGGGATCACCGGGGAGCTGTTTTTT. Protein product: CASSSKGITGELFF.

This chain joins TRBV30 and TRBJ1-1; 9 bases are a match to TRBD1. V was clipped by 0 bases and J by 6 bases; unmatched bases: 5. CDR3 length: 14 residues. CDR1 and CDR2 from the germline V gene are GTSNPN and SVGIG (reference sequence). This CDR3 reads CAWSVLQGAAEAFF. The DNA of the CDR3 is TGTGCCTGGAGTGTGTTACAGGGGGCAGCTGAAGCTTTCTTT.

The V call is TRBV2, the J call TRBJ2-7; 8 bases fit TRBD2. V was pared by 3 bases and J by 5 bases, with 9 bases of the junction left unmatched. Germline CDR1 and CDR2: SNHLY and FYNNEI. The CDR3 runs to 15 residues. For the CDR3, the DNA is TGTGCCAGCAGTGAGGGTTGGATAGCGGGAAACGAGCAGTACTTC. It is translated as CASSEGWIAGNEQYF. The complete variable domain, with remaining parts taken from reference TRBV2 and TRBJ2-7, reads EPEVTQTPSHQVTQMGQEVILRCVPISNHLYFYWYRQILGQKVEFLVSFYNNEISEKSEIFDDQFSVERPDGSNFTLKIRSTKLEDSAMYFCASSEGWIAGNEQYFGPGTRLTVT.

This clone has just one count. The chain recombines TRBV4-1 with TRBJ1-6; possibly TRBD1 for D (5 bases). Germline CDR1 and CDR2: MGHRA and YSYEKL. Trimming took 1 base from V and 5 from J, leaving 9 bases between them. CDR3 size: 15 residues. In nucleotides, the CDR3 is TGCGCCAGCAGCCAAGGTGACAGCAATAATTCACCCCTCCACTTT. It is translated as CASSQGDSNNSPLHF.

CDR3 DNA sequence: TGTGCCAGCAGCCCTAGCGGGGTCTCCTACAATGAGCAGTTCTTC. As protein: CASSPSGVSYNEQFF. V is TRBV7-6 and J is TRBJ2-1; TRBD2 agrees at 9 bases. Trimming cost V 5 bases and J 0 bases; bases outside gene matches: 2. The CDR3 length is 15 residues. Germline loops: CDR1 SGHVS, CDR2 FNYEAQ. Looking up the rest from reference TRBV7-6 and TRBJ2-1 gives the full variable domain: GAGVSQSPRYKVTKRGQDVALRCDPISGHVSLYWYRQALGQGPEFLTYFNYEAQQDKSGLPNDRFSAERPEGSISTLTIQRTEQRDSAMYRCASSPSGVSYNEQFFGPGTRLTVL.

CDR3 DNA sequence: TGTGCCAGCAGACAGGCCTACGAGCAGTACTTC. It yields the protein CASRQAYEQYF. J is TRBJ2-7 and V is TRBV7-2; possibly TRBD1 for D (5 bases). The CDR3 is made up of 11 amino acids. Germline V CDR1 and CDR2: SGHTA, FQGNSA. Between the trimmed V and J ends, which lost 6 bases and 2 bases, there was a span of 5 bases.

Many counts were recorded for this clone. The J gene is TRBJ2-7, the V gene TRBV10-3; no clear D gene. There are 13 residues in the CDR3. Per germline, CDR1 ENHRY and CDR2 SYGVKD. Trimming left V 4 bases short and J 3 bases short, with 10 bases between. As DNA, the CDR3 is TGTGCCATCAGTGTAGGCGGATTCTACGAGCAGTACTTC. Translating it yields CAISVGGFYEQYF.

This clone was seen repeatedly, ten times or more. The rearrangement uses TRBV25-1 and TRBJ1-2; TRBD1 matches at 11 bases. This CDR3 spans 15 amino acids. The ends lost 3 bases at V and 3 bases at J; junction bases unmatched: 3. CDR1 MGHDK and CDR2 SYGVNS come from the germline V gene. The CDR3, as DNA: TGTGCCAGCAGTGAGGGACAGGGGGTTTACTATGGCTACACCTTC. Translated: CASSEGQGVYYGYTF.

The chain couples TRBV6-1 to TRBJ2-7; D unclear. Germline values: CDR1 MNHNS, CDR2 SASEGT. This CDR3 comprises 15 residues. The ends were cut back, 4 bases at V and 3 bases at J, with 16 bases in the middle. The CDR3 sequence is CASSVMGTTNYEQYF. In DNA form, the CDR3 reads TGTGCCAGCAGTGTAATGGGTACAACTAACTACGAGCAGTACTTC.

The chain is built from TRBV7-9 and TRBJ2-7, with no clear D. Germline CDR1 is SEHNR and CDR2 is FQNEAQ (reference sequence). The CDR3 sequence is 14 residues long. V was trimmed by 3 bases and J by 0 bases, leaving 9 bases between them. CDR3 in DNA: TGTGCCAGCAGCTTTGGGTGGGCCTCCTACGAGCAGTACTTC. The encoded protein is CASSFGWASYEQYF. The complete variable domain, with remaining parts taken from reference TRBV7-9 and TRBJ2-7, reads DTGVSQNPRHKITKRGQNVTFRCDPISEHNRLYWYRQTLGQGPEFLTYFQNEAQLEKSRLLSDRFSAERPKGSFSTLEIQRTEQGDSAMYLCASSFGWASYEQYFGPGTRLTVT.